This T cell receptor (beta chain) came from a study of blood T cell repertoires in COVID-19. The protocol was immunoSEQ multiplex PCR, while the TCRdb copy is restricted to in-frame clones and leaves out a portion. The data contain more than 150,000 clones, roughly four fifths of them singletons. The V gene's germline CDR1 is ENHRY and CDR2 SYGVKD. V was shortened by 3 bases and J by 6 bases, with 14 bases between the two germline ends. The length of the CDR3 is 14 residues. This receptor was obtained from a human donor in a cohort sampled during active COVID-19. Sequencing was performed on peripheral blood. The chain uses TRBV10-3 and TRBJ1-2; D unclear. CDR3 nucleotides: TGTGCCATCAGTGAACGATGGGAGAGAAATGGCTACACCTTC. This codes for CAISERWERNGYTF.